This TCR beta chain emerged from a study of beta chain features in type 1 diabetes. The study, taken as a whole, reports: Possibly, sequencing cDNA over-represented cells that had high TCR expression levels. Type 1 diabetes patients showed a moderate but significant shortening of TCRB CDR3s in all four CD4+ subsets.

About this clone: Antigen specificity is unknown.

Every isolated RNA sample was fully reverse transcribed, so sequencing captured expressed TCRB transcripts. Produced via immunoSEQ multiplex PCR; TCRdb's table is partial and in-frame only. This sample has 200,000 to 250,000 clones; 16% occur once, and the top ten carry approximately 0.081%. Trimming took 2 bases from V and 8 from J; bases not matched to a gene: 2. This CDR3 has 12 amino acids. The germline V gene has CDR1 SGHTA and CDR2 FQGNSA. The sequence came from a man aged 30 to 39 with type 1 diabetes. The sample was naive CD4+ T cells from blood. This sequence joins TRBV7-2 and TRBJ1-2, with 7 bases aligning to TRBD1. The CDR3 reads CASSLQTGGYTF. The CDR3 bases are TGTGCCAGCAGCTTACAGACAGGGGGCTACACCTTC.